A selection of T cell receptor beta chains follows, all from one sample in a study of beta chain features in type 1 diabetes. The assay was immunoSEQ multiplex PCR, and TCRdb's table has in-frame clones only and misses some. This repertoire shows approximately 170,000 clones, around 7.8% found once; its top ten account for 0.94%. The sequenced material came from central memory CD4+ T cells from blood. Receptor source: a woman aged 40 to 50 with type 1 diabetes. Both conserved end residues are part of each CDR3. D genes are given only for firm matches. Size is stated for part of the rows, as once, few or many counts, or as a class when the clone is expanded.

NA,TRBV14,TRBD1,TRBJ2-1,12,CASSQETGRQFF,TGTGCCAGCAGCCAGGAGACAGGGAGGCAGTTCTTC
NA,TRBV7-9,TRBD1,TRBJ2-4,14,CASSSQGAVNIQYF,TGTGCCAGCAGCTCTCAGGGGGCGGTAAACATTCAGTACTTC
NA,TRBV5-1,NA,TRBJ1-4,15,CASSLTAGQNEKLFF,TGCGCCAGCAGCTTGACGGCAGGTCAAAATGAAAAACTGTTTTTT
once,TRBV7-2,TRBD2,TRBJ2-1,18,CASSLSPRTSGAYNEQFF,TGTGCCAGCAGCTTATCCCCGCGGACTAGCGGGGCTTACAATGAGCAGTTCTTC
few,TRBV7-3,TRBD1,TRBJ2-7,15,CASSPGQGRRDEQYF,TGTGCCAGCAGCCCGGGACAGGGAAGGCGGGACGAGCAGTACTTC
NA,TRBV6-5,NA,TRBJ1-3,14,CASSYGESGNTIYF,TGTGCCAGCAGTTACGGGGAGTCTGGAAACACCATATATTTT
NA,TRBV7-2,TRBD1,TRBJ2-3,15,CASSPGQGAQGMQYF,TGTGCCAGCAGCCCGGGACAGGGGGCGCAAGGGATGCAGTATTTT
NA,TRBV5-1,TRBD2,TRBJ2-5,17,CASSFSPTSGTEETQYF,TGCGCCAGCAGCTTTTCCCCGACTAGCGGTACCGAGGAGACCCAGTACTTC
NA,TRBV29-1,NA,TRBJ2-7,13,CSIREGSSYEQYF,TGCAGCATTCGAGAGGGAAGCTCCTACGAGCAGTACTTC
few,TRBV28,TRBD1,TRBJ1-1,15,CASRVPGQGRTEAFF,TGTGCCAGCAGAGTCCCCGGACAGGGGAGGACTGAAGCTTTCTTT
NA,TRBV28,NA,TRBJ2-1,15,CASSRSGGGYNEQFF,TGTGCCAGCAGTCGATCGGGGGGCGGGTACAATGAGCAGTTCTTC
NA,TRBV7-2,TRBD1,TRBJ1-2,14,CASSPGQGAEGYTF,TGTGCCAGCAGCCCTGGACAGGGGGCGGAGGGCTACACCTTC
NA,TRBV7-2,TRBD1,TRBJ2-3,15,CASSSGQGAGDTQYF,TGTGCCAGCAGCTCTGGACAGGGGGCGGGGGATACGCAGTATTTT
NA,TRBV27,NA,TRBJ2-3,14,CASRRTASTDTQYF,TGTGCCAGCAGACGGACAGCTAGCACAGATACGCAGTATTTT
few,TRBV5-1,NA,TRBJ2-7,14,CASSLGRTSTEQYF,TGCGCCAGCAGCTTGGGCAGGACATCCACCGAGCAGTACTTC
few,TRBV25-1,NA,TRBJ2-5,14,CASSERVRGETQYF,TGTGCCAGCAGTGAAAGGGTCCGGGGGGAGACCCAGTACTTC